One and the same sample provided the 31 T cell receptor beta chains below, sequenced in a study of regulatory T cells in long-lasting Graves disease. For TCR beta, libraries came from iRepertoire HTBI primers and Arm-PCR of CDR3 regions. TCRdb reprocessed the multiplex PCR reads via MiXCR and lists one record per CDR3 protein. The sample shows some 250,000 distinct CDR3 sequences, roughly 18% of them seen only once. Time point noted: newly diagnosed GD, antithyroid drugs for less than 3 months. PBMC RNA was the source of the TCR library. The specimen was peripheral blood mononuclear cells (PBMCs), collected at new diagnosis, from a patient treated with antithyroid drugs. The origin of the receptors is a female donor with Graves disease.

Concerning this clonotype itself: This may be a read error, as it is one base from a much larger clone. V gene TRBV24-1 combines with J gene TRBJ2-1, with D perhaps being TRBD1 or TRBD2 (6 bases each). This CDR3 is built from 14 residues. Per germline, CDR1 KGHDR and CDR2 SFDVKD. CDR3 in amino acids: CATSLGGAYNEQFF. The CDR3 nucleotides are TGTGCCACCAGCCTCGGGGGCGCCTATAATGAGCAGTTCTTC.

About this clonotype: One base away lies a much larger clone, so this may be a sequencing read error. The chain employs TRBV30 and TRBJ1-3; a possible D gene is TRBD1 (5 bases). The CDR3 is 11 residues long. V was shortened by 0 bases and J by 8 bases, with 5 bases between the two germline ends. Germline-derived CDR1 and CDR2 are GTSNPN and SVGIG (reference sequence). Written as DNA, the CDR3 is TGTGCCTGGAGTGTGGGGGACACCATATATTTT. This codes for CAWSVGDTIYF.

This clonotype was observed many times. The CDR3 loop is CASSLEGQPQHF. As DNA, the CDR3 is TGTGCCAGCAGCTTAGAGGGTCAGCCCCAGCATTTT. The gene calls are TRBV7-8 and TRBJ1-5, with D hard to call. The CDR3 spans 12 residues. V was trimmed by 1 base and J by 6 bases, leaving 4 bases between them. Germline CDR1 and CDR2: SGHVS and FQNEAQ.

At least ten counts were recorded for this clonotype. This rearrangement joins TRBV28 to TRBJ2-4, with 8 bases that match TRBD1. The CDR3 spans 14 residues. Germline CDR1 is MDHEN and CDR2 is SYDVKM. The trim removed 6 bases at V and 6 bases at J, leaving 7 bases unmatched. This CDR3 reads CASSPPDRGNIQYF. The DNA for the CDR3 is TGTGCCAGCAGCCCACCCGACAGGGGAAACATTCAGTACTTC.

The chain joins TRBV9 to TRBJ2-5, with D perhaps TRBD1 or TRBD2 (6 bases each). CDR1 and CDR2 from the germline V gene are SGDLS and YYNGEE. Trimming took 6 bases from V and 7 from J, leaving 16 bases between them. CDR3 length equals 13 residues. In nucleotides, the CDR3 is TGTGCCAGCACTCGGGGGCTAGTGGGGACCCAGTACTTC. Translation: CASTRGLVGTQYF.

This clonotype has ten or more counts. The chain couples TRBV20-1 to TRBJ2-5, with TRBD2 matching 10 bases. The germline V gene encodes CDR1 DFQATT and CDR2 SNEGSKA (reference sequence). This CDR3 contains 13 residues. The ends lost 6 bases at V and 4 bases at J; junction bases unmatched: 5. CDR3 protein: CSAGASGRETQYF. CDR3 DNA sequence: TGCAGTGCCGGGGCTAGCGGGAGAGAGACCCAGTACTTC.

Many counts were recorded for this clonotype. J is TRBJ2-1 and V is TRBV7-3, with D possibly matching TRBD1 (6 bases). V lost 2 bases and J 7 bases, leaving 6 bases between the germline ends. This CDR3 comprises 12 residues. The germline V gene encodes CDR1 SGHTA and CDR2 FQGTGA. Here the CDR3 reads CASSLQGNEQFF. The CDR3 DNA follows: TGTGCCAGCAGCTTACAGGGGAATGAGCAGTTCTTC.

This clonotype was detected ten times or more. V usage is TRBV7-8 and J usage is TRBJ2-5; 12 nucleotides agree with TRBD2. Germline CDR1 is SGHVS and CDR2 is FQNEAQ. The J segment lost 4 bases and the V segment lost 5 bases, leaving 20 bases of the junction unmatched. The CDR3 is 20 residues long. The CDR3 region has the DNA TGTGCCAGCAGCCCTACCCTCATTCCTAGCGGGAGGGCCCTCCGAGAGACCCAGTACTTC. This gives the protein CASSPTLIPSGRALRETQYF. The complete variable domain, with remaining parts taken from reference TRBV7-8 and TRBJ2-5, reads GAGVSQSPRYKVAKRGQDVALRCDPISGHVSLFWYQQALGQGPEFLTYFQNEAQLDKSGLPSDRFFAERPEGSVSTLKIQRTQQEDSAVYLCASSPTLIPSGRALRETQYFGPGTRLLVL.

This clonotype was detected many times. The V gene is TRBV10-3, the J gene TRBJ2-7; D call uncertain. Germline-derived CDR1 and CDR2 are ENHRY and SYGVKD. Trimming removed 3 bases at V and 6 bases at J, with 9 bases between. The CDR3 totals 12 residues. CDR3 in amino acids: CAISEDRGEQYF. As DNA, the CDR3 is TGTGCCATCAGTGAAGACCGTGGCGAGCAGTACTTC.

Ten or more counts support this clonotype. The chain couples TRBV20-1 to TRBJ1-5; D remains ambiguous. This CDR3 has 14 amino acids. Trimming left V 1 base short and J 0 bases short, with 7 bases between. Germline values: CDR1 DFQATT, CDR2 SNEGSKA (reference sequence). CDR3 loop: CSARGRISNQPQHF. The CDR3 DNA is TGCAGTGCTAGAGGACGGATTAGCAATCAGCCCCAGCATTTT.

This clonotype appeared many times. The CDR3 region is CASSFRAGVSEQYF. CDR3 DNA sequence: TGTGCCAGCAGCTTCCGAGCGGGAGTCTCCGAGCAGTACTTC. This chain joins TRBV7-2 and TRBJ2-7, with 8 bases fitting TRBD2. CDR3 length: 14 residues. The germline CDR1 and CDR2 sequences are SGHTA and FQGNSA. The V and J ends lost 3 bases and 6 bases, in that order; junction bases with no gene match: 7.

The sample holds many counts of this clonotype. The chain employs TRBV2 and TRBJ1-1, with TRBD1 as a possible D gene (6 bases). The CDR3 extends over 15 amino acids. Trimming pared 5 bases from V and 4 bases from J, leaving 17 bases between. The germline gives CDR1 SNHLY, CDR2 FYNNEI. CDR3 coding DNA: TGTGCCAGCAGTCCGCAGACTTTAGGGGGCACTGAAGCTTTCTTT. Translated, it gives CASSPQTLGGTEAFF.

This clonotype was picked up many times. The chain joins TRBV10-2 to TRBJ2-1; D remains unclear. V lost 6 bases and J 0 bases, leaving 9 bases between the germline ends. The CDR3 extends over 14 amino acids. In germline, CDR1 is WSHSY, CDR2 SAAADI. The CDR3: CASRLQTSYNEQFF. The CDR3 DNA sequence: TGCGCCAGCAGACTCCAGACCTCCTACAATGAGCAGTTCTTC.

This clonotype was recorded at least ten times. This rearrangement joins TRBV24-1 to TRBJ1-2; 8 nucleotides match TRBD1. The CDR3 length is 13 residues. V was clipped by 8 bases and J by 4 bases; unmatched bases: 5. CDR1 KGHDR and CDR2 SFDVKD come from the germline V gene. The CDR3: CATNDRGGYGYTF. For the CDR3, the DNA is TGTGCCACCAATGACAGGGGAGGCTATGGCTACACCTTC.

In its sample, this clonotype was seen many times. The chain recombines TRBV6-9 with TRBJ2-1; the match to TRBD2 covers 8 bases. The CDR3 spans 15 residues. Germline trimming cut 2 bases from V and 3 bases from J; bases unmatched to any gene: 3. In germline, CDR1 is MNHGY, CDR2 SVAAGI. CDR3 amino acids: CASSYILADYNEQFF. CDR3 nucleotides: TGTGCCAGCAGTTATATACTAGCGGACTACAATGAGCAGTTCTTC.

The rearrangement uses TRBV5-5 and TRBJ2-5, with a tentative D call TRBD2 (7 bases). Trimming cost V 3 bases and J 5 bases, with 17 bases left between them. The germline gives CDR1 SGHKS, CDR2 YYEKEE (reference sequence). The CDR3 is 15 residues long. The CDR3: CASSWEGGGTETQYF. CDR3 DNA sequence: TGTGCCAGCAGCTGGGAGGGGGGGGGCACGGAGACCCAGTACTTC.

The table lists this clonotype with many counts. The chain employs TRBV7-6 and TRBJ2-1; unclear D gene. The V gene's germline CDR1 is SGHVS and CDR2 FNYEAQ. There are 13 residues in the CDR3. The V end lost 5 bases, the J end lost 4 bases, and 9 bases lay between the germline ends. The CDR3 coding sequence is TGTGCCAGCAGCCACCAGACTTACAATGAGCAGTTCTTC. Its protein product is CASSHQTYNEQFF. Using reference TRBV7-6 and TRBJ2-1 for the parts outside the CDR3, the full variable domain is GAGVSQSPRYKVTKRGQDVALRCDPISGHVSLYWYRQALGQGPEFLTYFNYEAQQDKSGLPNDRFSAERPEGSISTLTIQRTEQRDSAMYRCASSHQTYNEQFFGPGTRLTVL.

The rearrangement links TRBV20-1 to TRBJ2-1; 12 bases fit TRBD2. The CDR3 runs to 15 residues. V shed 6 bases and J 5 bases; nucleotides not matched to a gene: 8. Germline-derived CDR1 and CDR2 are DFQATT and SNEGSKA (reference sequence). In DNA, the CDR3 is TGCAGTGCAGAAGGGACTAGCGGGTTTAACAATGAGCAGTTCTTC. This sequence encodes CSAEGTSGFNNEQFF.

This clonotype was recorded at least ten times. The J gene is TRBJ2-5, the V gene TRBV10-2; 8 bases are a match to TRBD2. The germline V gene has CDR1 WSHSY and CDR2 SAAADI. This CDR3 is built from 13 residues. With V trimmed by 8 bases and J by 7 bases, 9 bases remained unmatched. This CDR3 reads CASAAGRGGTQYF. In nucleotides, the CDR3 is TGCGCCAGCGCGGCCGGGAGGGGGGGGACCCAGTACTTC.

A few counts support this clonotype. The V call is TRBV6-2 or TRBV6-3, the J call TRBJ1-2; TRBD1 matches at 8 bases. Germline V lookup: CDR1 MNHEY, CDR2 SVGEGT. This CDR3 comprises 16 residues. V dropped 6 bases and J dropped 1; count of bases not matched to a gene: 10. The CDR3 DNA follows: TGTGCCAGCAGCCTGACCCGGACAGGGAGTAACTATGGCTACACCTTC. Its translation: CASSLTRTGSNYGYTF.

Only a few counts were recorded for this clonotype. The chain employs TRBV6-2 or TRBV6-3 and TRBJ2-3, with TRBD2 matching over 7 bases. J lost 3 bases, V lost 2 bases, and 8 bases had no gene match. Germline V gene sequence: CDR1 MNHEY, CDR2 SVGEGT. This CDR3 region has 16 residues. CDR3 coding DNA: TGTGCCAGCAGTTACCGGGGGGTCGGAGGAACAGATACGCAGTATTTT. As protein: CASSYRGVGGTDTQYF.

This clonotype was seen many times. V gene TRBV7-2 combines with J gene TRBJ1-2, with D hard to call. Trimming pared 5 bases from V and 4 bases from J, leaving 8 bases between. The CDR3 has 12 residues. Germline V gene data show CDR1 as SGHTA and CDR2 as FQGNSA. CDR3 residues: CASSPFFYGYTF. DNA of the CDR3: TGTGCCAGCAGCCCTTTCTTCTATGGCTACACCTTC.

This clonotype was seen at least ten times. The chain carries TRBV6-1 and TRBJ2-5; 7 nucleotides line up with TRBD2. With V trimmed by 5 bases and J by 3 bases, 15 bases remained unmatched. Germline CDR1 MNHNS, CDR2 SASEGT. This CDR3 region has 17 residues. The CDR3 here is CASSHTGAGTTEETQYF. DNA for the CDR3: TGTGCCAGCAGTCACACTGGCGCCGGGACTACCGAAGAGACCCAGTACTTC.

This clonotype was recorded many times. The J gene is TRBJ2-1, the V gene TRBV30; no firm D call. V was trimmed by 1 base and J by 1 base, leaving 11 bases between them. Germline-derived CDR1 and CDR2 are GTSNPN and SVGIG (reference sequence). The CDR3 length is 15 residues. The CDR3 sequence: CAWSGGFSSYNEQFF. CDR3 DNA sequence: TGTGCCTGGAGTGGGGGTTTCTCGTCCTACAATGAGCAGTTCTTC. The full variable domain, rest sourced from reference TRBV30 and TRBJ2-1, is SQTIHQWPATLVQPVGSPLSLECTVEGTSNPNLYWYRQAAGRGLQLLFYSVGIGQISSEVPQNLSASRPQDRQFILSSKKLLLSDSGFYLCAWSGGFSSYNEQFFGPGTRLTVL.

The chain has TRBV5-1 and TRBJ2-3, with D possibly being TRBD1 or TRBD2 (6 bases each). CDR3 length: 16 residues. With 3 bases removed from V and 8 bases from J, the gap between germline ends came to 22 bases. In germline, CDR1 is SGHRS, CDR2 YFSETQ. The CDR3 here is CASSSQGSGLGATQYF. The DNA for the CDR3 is TGCGCCAGCAGCTCCCAGGGGAGCGGGCTTGGGGCTACGCAGTATTTT.

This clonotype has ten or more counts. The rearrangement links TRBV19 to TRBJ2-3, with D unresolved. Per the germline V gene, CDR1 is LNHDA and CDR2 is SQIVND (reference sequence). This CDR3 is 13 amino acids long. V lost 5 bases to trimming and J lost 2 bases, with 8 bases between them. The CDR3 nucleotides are TGTGCCAGTAGTCTAAGTATCACAGATACGCAGTATTTT. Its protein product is CASSLSITDTQYF.

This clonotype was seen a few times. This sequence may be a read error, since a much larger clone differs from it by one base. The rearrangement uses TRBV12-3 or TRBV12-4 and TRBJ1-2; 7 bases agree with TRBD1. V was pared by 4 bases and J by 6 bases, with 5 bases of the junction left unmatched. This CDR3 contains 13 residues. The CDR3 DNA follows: TGTGCCAGCAGTTATCGGACAGGACATGGCTACACCTTC. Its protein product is CASSYRTGHGYTF.

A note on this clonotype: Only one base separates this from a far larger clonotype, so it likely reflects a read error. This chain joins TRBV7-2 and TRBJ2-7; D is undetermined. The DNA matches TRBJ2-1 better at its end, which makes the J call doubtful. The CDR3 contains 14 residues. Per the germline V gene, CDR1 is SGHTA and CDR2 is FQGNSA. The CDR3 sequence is CASSASSLGNEQFF. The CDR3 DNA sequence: TGTGCCAGCAGCGCAAGTAGTTTGGGCAATGAGCAGTTCTTC.

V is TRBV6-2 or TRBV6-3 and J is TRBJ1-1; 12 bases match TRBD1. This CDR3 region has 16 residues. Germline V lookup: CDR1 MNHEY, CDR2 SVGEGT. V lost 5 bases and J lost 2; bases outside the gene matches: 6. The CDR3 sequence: CASSPGTGGGNTEAFF. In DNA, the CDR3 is TGTGCCAGCAGTCCCGGGACAGGGGGCGGAAACACTGAAGCTTTCTTT.

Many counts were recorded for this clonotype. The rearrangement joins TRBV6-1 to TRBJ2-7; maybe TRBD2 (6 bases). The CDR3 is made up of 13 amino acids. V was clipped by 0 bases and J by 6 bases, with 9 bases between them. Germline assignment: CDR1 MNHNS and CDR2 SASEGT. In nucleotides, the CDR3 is TGTGCCAGCAGTGAAGCCTCGGAGGGCGAGCAGTACTTC. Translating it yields CASSEASEGEQYF.

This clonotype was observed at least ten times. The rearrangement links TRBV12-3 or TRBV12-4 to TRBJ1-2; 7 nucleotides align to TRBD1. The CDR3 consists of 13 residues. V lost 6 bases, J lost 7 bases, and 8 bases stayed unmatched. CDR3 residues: CASSIDRVTGYTF. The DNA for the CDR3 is TGTGCCAGCAGCATTGACAGGGTAACTGGCTACACCTTC.